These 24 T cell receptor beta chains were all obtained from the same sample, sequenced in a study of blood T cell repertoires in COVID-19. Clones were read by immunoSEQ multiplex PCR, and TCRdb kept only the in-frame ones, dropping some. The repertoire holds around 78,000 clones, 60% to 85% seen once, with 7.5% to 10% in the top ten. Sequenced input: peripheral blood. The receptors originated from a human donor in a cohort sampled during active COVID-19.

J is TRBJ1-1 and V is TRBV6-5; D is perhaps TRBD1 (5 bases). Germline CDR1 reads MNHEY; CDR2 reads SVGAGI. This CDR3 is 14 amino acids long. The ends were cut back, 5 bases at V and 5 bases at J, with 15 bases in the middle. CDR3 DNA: TGTGCCAGCAGTAACCAAGGGGCGACGACTGAAGCTTTCTTT. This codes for CASSNQGATTEAFF.

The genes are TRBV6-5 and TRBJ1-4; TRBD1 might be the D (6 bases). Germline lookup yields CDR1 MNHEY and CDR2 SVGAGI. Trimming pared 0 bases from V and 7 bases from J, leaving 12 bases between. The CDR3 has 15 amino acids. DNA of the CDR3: TGTGCCAGCAGTTACTCAGGCAGGGGAGTTGAAAAACTGTTTTTT. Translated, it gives CASSYSGRGVEKLFF.

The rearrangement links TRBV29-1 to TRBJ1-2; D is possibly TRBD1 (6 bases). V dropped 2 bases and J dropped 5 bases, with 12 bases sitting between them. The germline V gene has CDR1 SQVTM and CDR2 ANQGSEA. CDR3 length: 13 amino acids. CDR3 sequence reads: CSVELGARYGYTF. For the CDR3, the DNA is TGCAGCGTTGAACTGGGGGCTCGGTATGGCTACACCTTC.

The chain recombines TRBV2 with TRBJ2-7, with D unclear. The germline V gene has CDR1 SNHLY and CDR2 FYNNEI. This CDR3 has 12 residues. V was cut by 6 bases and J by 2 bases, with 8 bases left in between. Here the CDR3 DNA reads TGTGCCAGCAGCTTAGACACCTACGAGCAGTACTTC. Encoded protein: CASSLDTYEQYF.

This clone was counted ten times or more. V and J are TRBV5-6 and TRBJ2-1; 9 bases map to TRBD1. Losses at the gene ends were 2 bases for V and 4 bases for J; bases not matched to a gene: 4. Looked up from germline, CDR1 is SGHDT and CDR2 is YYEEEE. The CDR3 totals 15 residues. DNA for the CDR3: TGTGCCAGCAGCTTAGGGGACAGGGAGTACAATGAGCAGTTCTTC. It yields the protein CASSLGDREYNEQFF. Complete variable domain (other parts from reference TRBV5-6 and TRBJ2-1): DAGVTQSPTHLIKTRGQQVTLRCSPKSGHDTVSWYQQALGQGPQFIFQYYEEEERQRGNFPDRFSGHQFPNYSSELNVNALLLGDSALYLCASSLGDREYNEQFFGPGTRLTVL.

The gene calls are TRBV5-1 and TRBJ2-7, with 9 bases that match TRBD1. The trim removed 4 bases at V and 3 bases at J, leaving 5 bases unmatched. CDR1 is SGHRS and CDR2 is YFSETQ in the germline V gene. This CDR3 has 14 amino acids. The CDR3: CASSLRTGDYEQYF. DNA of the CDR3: TGCGCCAGCAGCCTCCGGACAGGGGACTACGAGCAGTACTTC. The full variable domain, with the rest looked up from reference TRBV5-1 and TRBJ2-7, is KAGVTQTPRYLIKTRGQQVTLSCSPISGHRSVSWYQQTPGQGLQFLFEYFSETQRNKGNFPGRFSGRQFSNSRSEMNVSTLELGDSALYLCASSLRTGDYEQYFGPGTRLTVT.

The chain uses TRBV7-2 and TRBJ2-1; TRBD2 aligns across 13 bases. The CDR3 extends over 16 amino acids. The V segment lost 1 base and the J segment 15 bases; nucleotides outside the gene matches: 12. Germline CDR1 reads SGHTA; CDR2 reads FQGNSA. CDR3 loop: CASSLEYGTSGAPWFF. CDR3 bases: TGTGCCAGCAGCTTAGAATATGGGACTAGCGGGGCCCCTTGGTTCTTC.

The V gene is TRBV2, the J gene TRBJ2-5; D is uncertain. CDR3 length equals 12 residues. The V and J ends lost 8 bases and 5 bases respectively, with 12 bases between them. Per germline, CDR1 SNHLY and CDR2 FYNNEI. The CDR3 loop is CASATTRETQYF. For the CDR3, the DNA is TGTGCCAGCGCCACTACACGGGAGACCCAGTACTTC.

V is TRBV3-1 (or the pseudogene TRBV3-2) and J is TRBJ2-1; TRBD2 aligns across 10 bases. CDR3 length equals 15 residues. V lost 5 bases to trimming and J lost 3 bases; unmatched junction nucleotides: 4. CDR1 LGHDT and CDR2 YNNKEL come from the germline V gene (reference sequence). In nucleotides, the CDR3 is TGTGCCAGCAGCAGAGGACTAGCGGACTACAATGAGCAGTTCTTC. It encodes CASSRGLADYNEQFF.

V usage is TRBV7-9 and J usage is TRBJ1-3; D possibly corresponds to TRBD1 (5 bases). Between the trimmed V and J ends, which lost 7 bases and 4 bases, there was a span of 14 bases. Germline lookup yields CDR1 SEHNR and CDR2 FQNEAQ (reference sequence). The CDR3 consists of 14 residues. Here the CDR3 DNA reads TGTGCCAGCAAAGGCAGGGTGGCGGGAAACACCATATATTTT. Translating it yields CASKGRVAGNTIYF.

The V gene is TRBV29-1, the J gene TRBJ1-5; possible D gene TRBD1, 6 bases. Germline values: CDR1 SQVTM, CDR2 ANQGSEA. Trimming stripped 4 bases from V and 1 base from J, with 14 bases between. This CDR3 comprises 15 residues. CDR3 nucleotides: TGCAGCGTTGTTGTTGGGGGCGCGAGCAATCAGCCCCAGCATTTT. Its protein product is CSVVVGGASNQPQHF.

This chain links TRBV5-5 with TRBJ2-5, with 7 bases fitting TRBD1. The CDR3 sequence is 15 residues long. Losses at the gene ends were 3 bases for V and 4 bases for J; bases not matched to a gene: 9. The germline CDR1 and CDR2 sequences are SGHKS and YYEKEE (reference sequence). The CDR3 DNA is TGTGCCAGCAGCTACTACAGGGGATCGGGAGAGACCCAGTACTTC. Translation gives CASSYYRGSGETQYF. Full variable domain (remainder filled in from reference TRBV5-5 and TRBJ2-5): DAGVTQSPTHLIKTRGQQVTLRCSPISGHKSVSWYQQVLGQGPQFIFQYYEKEERGRGNFPDRFSARQFPNYSSELNVNALLLGDSALYLCASSYYRGSGETQYFGPGTRLLVL.

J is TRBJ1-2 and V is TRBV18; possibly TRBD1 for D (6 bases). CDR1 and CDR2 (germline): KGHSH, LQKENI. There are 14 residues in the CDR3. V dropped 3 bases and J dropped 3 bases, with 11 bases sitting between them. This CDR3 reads CASSPGGRDYGYTF. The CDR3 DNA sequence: TGTGCCAGCTCACCCGGGGGGCGCGACTATGGCTACACCTTC.

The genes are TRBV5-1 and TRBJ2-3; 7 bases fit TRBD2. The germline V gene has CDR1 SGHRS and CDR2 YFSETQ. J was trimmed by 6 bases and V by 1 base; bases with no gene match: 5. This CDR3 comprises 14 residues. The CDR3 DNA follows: TGCGCCAGCAGCTTGTGGGGGGGAGAGGATACGCAGTATTTT. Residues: CASSLWGGEDTQYF.

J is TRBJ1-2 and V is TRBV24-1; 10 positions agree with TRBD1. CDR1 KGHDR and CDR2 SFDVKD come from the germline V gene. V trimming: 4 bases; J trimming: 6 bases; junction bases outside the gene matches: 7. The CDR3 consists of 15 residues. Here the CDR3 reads CATSDPRQGANGYTF. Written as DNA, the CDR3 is TGTGCCACCAGTGACCCCCGACAGGGGGCTAATGGCTACACCTTC.

CDR3 nucleotides: TGTGCCAGCAGCCGGGGGACAGGGAACGTCTACGAGCAGTACTTC. Protein sequence: CASSRGTGNVYEQYF. V and J are TRBV11-2 and TRBJ2-7; 9 bases line up with TRBD1. Germline CDR1 and CDR2: SGHAT and FQNNGV. This CDR3 has 15 amino acids. Trimming took 5 bases from V and 3 from J; bases not matched to a gene: 8.

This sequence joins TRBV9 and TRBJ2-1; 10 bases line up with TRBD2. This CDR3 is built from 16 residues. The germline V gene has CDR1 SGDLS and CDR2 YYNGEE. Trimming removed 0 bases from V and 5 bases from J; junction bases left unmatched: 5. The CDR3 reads CASSVVSSGGHNEQFF. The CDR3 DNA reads TGTGCCAGCAGCGTAGTGTCTAGCGGGGGACACAATGAGCAGTTCTTC.

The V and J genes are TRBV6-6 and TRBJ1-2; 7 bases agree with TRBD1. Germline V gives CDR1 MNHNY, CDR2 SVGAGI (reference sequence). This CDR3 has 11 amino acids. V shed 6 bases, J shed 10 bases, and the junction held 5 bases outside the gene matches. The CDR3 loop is CASSQGQSYTF. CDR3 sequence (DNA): TGTGCCAGCAGCCAGGGACAGTCCTACACCTTC.

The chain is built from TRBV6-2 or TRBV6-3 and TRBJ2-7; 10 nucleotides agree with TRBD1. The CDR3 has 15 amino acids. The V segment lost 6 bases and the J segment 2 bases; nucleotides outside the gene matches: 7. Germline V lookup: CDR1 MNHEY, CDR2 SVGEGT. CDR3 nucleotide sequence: TGTGCCAGCAGCCAACACGGACAGGGGGCCTACGAGCAGTACTTC. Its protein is CASSQHGQGAYEQYF.

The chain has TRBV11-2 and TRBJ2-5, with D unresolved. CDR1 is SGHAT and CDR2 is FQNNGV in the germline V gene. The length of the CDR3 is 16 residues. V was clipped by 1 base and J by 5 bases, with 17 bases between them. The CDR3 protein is CASSLAVTQKGETQYF. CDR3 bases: TGTGCCAGCAGCTTAGCGGTGACACAAAAAGGCGAGACCCAGTACTTC.

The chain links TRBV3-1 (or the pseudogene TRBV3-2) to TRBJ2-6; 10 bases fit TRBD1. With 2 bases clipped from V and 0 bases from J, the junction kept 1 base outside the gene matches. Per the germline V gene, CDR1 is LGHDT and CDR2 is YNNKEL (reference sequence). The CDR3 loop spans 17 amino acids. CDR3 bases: TGTGCCAGCAGCCAACGGACAGGGGGCTCTGGGGCCAACGTCCTGACTTTC. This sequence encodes CASSQRTGGSGANVLTF.

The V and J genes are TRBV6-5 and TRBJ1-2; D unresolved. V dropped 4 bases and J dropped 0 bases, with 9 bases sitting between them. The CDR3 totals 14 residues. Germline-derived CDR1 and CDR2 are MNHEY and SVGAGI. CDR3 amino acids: CASSFLQTNYGYTF. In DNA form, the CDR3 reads TGTGCCAGCAGTTTTTTACAGACTAACTATGGCTACACCTTC.

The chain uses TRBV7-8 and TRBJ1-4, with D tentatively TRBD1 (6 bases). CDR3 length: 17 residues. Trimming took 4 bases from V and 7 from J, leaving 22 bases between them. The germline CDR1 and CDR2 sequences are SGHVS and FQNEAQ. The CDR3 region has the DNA TGTGCCAGCAGCTCCATTCGCGGCAACAGGGTCGGTGAAAAACTGTTTTTT. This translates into CASSSIRGNRVGEKLFF.

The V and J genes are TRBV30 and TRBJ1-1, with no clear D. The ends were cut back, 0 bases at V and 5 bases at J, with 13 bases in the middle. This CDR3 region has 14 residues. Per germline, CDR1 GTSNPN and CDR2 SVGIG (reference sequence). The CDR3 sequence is CAWSVIWAGTEAFF. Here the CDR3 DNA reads TGTGCCTGGAGTGTAATTTGGGCAGGTACTGAAGCTTTCTTT.